Sequencing of this TCR beta chain was carried out in a study of control samples from healthy donors and cancer patients. Sequencing was performed with immunoSEQ multiplex PCR; in TCRdb, only in-frame clones are kept and a portion is missing. The sample holds roughly 170,000 clones, 90% to 95% seen once. This CDR3 comprises 12 residues. Germline V CDR1 and CDR2: SEHNR, FQNEAQ (reference sequence). Trimming cost V 5 bases and J 6 bases, with 7 bases left between them. Sequencing used blood. The rearrangement joins TRBV7-9 to TRBJ2-2; D is undetermined. The receptor comes from a young man in good health. The CDR3 DNA reads TGTGCCAGCAGCCCTACAGCCGGGGAGCTGTTTTTT. Protein: CASSPTAGELFF. Full variable domain (outside the CDR3, taken from reference TRBV7-9 and TRBJ2-2): DTGVSQNPRHKITKRGQNVTFRCDPISEHNRLYWYRQTLGQGPEFLTYFQNEAQLEKSRLLSDRFSAERPKGSFSTLEIQRTEQGDSAMYLCASSPTAGELFFGEGSRLTVL.